Included here is one TCR beta chain sequence, with context. Germline V gene data show CDR1 as LGHNA and CDR2 as YNFKEQ. After removal of 5 bases from V and 2 bases from J, the junction contained 4 bases not matched to a gene. This CDR3 has 16 amino acids. This sample's time point: before trial treatment. TRAV- and TRBV-specific primers, spanning alpha and beta chains, primed first-strand cDNA. For amplifying TCRs, the PCR ran for approximately 18 cycles with Phusion, which was used together with a constant-region primer and the adapter on the V primers. TCRdb independently ran MiXCR on the reads; one entry per CDR3 protein. The repertoire holds about 82,000 distinct CDR3 sequences, with over 15% as singletons. The entry originates in a study of low-dose radiotherapy and immunotherapy resistance in tumors. Study information: Cohort 1 received 0.5 Gy per fraction every 2 weeks, totaling 6.5 Gy. Patients were treated with intravenous nivolumab at 240 mg every two weeks and were also dosed with ipilimumab at 1 mg/kg every six weeks. One day before radiation and immunotherapy, intravenous cyclophosphamide 200 mg/m2 was administered, with this repeated every two weeks.

This sequence originates from a male donor with prostate cancer. V is TRBV4-2 and J is TRBJ2-7, with 15 bases lining up with TRBD2. The specimen comprised PBMCs, sampled before treatment. CDR3 region: CASSKRTSGGAYEQYF. CDR3 nucleotides: TGTGCCAGCAGCAAACGGACTAGCGGGGGGGCCTACGAGCAGTACTTC.